This record covers a single T cell receptor beta chain. Its target is unknown. This record belongs to a study of CD4 T cells in relation to SARS-CoV-2 and coronaviruses. For less than eleven days, around 99,000 sorted CD4+ cells grew with T cell-depleted PBMCs and CEF. The CDR3 runs 13 residues. V lost 6 bases and J 6 bases, leaving 15 bases between the germline ends. Germline V gives CDR1 SNHLY, CDR2 FYNNEI. TCRdb's table, derived via immunoSEQ multiplex PCR, lists solely in-frame clones and lacks some. The repertoire includes just over 35,000 clones, 70% to 85% of them detected once, and 6.6% sits in the top ten.

The source material was naive CD4+ T cells from PBMCs, cultured in vitro. The subset here: naive CD4+ T cells isolated by negative enrichment. This TCR was sampled from an adult with COVID-19. The V call is TRBV2, the J call TRBJ2-7; D is perhaps TRBD2 (6 bases). The CDR3: CASRAGPRVEQYF. The CDR3 region has the DNA TGTGCCAGCAGGGCGGGACCACGGGTCGAGCAGTACTTC. Supplemented by reference TRBV2 and TRBJ2-7, the full variable domain reads EPEVTQTPSHQVTQMGQEVILRCVPISNHLYFYWYRQILGQKVEFLVSFYNNEISEKSEIFDDQFSVERPDGSNFTLKIRSTKLEDSAMYFCASRAGPRVEQYFGPGTRLTVT.